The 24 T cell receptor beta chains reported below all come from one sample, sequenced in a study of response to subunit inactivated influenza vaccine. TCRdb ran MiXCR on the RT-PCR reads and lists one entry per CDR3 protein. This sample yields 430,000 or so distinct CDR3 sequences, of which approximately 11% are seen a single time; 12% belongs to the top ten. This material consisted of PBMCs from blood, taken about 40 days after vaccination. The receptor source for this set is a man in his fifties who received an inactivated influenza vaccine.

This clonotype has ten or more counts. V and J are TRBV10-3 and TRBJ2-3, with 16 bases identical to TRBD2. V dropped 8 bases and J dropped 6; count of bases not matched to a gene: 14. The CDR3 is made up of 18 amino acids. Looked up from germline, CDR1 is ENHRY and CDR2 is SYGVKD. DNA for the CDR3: TGTGCCATCCGAGCGGGACTAGCGGGAGGGCCTGTTGCCGATACGCAGTATTTT. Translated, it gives CAIRAGLAGGPVADTQYF.

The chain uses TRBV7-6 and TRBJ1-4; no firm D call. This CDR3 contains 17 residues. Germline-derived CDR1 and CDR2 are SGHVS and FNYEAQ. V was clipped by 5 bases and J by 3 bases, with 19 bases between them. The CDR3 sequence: CASSPGGMRTANEKLFF. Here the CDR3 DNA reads TGTGCCAGCAGCCCCGGTGGGATGCGGACCGCTAATGAAAAACTGTTTTTT. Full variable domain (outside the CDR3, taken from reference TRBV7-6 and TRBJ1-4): GAGVSQSPRYKVTKRGQDVALRCDPISGHVSLYWYRQALGQGPEFLTYFNYEAQQDKSGLPNDRFSAERPEGSISTLTIQRTEQRDSAMYRCASSPGGMRTANEKLFFGSGTQLSVL.

The CDR3 spells CASSQSPSRESWGSYNEQFF. The CDR3 DNA reads as TGCGCCAGCAGCCAATCACCCAGTCGAGAATCGTGGGGCTCCTACAATGAGCAGTTCTTC. The chain employs TRBV4-3 and TRBJ2-1; D remains ambiguous. The V gene's germline CDR1 is LGHNA and CDR2 YSLEER. Deletions cut 2 bases from V and 0 bases from J, with 23 bases between. This CDR3 is built from 20 residues.

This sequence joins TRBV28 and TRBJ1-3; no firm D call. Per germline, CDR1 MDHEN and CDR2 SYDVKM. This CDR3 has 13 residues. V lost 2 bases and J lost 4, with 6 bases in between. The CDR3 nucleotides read TGTGCCAGCAGTTTAGAGACAGGAAACACCATATATTTT. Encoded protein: CASSLETGNTIYF. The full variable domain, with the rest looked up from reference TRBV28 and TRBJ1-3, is DVKVTQSSRYLVKRTGEKVFLECVQDMDHENMFWYRQDPGLGLRLIYFSYDVKMKEKGDIPEGYSVSREKKERFSLILESASTNQTSMYLCASSLETGNTIYFGEGSWLTVV.

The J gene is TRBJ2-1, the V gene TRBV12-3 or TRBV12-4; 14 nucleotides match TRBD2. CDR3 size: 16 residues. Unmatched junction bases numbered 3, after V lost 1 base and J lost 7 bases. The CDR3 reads CASSLGTSGGLNEQFF. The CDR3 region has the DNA TGTGCCAGCAGTTTAGGGACTAGCGGGGGGCTAAATGAGCAGTTCTTC.

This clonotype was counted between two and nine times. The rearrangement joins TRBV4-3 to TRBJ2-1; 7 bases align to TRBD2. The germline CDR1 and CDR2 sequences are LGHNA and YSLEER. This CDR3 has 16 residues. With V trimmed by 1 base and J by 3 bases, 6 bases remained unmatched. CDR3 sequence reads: CASSQVWLADYNEQFF. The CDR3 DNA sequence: TGCGCCAGCAGCCAAGTATGGCTAGCGGACTACAATGAGCAGTTCTTC.

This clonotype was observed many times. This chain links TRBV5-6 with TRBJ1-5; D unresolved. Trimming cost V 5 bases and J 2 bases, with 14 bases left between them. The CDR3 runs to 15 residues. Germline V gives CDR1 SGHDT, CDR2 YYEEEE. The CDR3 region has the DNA TGTGCCAGCAGTTTAGGAGGTTTTGGCAATCAGCCCCAGCATTTT. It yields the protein CASSLGGFGNQPQHF. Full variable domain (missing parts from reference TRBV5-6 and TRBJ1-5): DAGVTQSPTHLIKTRGQQVTLRCSPKSGHDTVSWYQQALGQGPQFIFQYYEEEERQRGNFPDRFSGHQFPNYSSELNVNALLLGDSALYLCASSLGGFGNQPQHFGDGTRLSIL.

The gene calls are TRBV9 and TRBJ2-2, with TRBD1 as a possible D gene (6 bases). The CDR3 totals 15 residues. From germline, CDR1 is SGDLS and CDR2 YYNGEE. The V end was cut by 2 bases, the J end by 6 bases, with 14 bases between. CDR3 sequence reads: CASSVQGYRPGELFF. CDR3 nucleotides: TGTGCCAGCAGCGTGCAGGGGTATCGTCCCGGGGAGCTGTTTTTT.

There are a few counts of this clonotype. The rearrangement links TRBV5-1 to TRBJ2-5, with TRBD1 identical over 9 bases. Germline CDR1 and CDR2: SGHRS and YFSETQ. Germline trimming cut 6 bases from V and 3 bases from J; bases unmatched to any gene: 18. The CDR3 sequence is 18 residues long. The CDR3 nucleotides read TGCGCCAGCACGAGGTTCGGGACAGGGAGATCGGGTGAAGAGACCCAGTACTTC. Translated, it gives CASTRFGTGRSGEETQYF. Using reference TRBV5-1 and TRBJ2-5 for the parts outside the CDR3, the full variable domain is KAGVTQTPRYLIKTRGQQVTLSCSPISGHRSVSWYQQTPGQGLQFLFEYFSETQRNKGNFPGRFSGRQFSNSRSEMNVSTLELGDSALYLCASTRFGTGRSGEETQYFGPGTRLLVL.

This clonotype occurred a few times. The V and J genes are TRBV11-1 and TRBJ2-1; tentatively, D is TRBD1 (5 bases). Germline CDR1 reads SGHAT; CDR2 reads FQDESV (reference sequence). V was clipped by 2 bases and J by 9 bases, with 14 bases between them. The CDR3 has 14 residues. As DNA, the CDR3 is TGTGCCAGCAGCTTAAATTTGCAGGGTGGTGAGCAGTTCTTC. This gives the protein CASSLNLQGGEQFF.

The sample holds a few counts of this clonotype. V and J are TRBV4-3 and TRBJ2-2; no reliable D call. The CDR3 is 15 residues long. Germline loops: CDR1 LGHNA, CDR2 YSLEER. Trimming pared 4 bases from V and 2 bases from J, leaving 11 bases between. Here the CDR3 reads CASSPEIGNTGELFF. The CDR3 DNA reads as TGCGCCAGCAGCCCCGAGATAGGCAACACCGGGGAGCTGTTTTTT.

CDR3 in DNA: TGTGCCAGCAGCTTAGCTCCAGGGGGCTCCGGGGAGCTGTTTTTT. Translating it yields CASSLAPGGSGELFF. This rearrangement joins TRBV7-9 to TRBJ2-2; 8 bases line up with TRBD1. Germline values: CDR1 SEHNR, CDR2 FQNEAQ (reference sequence). CDR3 length equals 15 residues. V gave up 0 bases and J gave up 6 bases; unmatched junction bases: 3.

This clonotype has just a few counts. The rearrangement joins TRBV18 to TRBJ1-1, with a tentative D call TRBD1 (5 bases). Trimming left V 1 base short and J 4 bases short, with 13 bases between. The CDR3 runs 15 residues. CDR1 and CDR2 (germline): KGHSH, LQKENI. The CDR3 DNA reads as TGTGCCAGCTCACCACAAAGGGGCAGAAGCACTGAAGCTTTCTTT. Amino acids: CASSPQRGRSTEAFF.

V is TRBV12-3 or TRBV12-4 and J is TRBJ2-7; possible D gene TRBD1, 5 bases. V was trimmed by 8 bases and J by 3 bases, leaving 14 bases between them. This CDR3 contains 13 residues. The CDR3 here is CASQRGSLYEQYF. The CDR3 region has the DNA TGTGCCAGCCAAAGGGGTTCACTCTACGAGCAGTACTTC.

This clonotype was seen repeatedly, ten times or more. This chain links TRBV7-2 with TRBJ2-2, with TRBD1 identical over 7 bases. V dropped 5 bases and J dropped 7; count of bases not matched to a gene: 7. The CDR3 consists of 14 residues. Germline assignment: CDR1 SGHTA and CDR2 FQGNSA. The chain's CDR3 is CASSKGASVGELFF. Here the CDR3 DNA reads TGTGCCAGCAGCAAGGGGGCGAGTGTCGGGGAGCTGTTTTTT.

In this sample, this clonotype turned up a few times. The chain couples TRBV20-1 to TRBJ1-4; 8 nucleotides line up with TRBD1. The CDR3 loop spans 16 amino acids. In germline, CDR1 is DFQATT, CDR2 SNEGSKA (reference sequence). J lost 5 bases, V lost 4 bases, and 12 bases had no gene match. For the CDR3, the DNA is TGCAGTGCTACTAAGACAGGGGTTCGGATCAATGAAAAACTGTTTTTT. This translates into CSATKTGVRINEKLFF.

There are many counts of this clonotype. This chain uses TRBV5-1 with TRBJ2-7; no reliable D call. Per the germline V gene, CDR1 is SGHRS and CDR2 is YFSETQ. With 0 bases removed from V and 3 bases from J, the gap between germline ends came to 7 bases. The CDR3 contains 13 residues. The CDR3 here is CASSLAADYEQYF. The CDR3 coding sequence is TGCGCCAGCAGCTTGGCCGCAGACTACGAGCAGTACTTC. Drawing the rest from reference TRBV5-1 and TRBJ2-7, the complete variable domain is KAGVTQTPRYLIKTRGQQVTLSCSPISGHRSVSWYQQTPGQGLQFLFEYFSETQRNKGNFPGRFSGRQFSNSRSEMNVSTLELGDSALYLCASSLAADYEQYFGPGTRLTVT.

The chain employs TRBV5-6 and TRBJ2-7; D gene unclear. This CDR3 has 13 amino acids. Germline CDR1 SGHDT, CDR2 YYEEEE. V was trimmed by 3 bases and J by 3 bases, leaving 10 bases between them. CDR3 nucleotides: TGTGCCAGCAGCTCCGCCGAGAGCTACGAGCAGTACTTC. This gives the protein CASSSAESYEQYF.

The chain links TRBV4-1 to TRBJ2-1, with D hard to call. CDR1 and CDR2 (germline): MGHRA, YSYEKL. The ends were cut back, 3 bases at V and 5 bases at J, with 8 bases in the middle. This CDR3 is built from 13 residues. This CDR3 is CASSHGPDNEQFF. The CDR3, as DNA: TGCGCCAGCAGCCATGGACCCGACAATGAGCAGTTCTTC.

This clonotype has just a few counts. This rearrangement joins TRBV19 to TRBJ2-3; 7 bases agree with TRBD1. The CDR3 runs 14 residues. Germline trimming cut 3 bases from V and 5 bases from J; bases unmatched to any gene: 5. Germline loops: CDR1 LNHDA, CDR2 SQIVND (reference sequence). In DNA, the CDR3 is TGTGCCAGTAGTATCAGGACAGGAGGAGATACGCAGTATTTT. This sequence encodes CASSIRTGGDTQYF.

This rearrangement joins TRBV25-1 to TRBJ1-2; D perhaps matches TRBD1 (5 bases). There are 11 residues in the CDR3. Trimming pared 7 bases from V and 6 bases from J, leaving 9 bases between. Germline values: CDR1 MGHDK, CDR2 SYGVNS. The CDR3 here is CASMGLHGYTF. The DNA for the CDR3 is TGTGCCAGCATGGGACTACATGGCTACACCTTC.

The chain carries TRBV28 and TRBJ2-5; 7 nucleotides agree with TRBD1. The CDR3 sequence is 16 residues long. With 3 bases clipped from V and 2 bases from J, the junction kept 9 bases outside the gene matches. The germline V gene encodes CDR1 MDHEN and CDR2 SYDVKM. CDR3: CASSLDRTGEQETQYF. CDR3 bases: TGTGCCAGCAGTTTGGACCGGACAGGAGAACAAGAGACCCAGTACTTC.

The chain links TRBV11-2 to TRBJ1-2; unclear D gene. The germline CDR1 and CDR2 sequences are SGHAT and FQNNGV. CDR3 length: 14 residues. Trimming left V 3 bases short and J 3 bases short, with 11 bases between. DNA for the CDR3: TGTGCCAGCAGCTTTGTTGGGCGGGACTATGGCTACACCTTC. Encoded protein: CASSFVGRDYGYTF.

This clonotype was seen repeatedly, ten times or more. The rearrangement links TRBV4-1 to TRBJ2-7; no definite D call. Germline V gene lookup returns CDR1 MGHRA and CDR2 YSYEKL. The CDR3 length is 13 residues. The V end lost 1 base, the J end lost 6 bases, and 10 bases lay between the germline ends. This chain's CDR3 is CASSQVPPGEQYF. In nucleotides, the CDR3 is TGCGCCAGCAGCCAAGTCCCACCCGGCGAGCAGTACTTC.